A selection of T cell receptor beta chains follows, all from one sample in a study of blood T cell repertoires in COVID-19. The method was immunoSEQ multiplex PCR; TCRdb's version includes in-frame clones alone and lacks a portion of them. The table records around 150,000 clones, 76% of them present only once. What was sequenced was peripheral blood. These receptors were taken from a woman older than 75 with acute or convalescent COVID-19. CDR3s include the opening cysteine and the closing phenylalanine or tryptophan. The D gene is left open where the match is weak. Rows may omit the clone size; those that give it use once, few, many or a size class.

j_call | v_call | d_call | clone_size | cdr3_aa | cdr3_nt
TRBJ1-1 | TRBV6-5 | . | . | CASSGETFSGSEAFF | TGTGCCAGCAGCGGCGAGACATTCTCTGGTTCTGAAGCTTTCTTT
TRBJ1-4 | TRBV27 | TRBD1 | once | CASSLQGGEKLFF | TGTGCCAGCAGTCTACAGGGGGGTGAAAAACTGTTTTTT
TRBJ2-7 | TRBV19 | . | . | CASSHPGSYEQYF | TGTGCCAGTAGTCATCCGGGCTCCTACGAGCAGTACTTC
TRBJ2-7 | TRBV12-3/TRBV12-4 | . | . | CASSFRGGYEQYF | TGTGCCAGCAGTTTTAGGGGGGGCTACGAGCAGTACTTC
TRBJ1-2 | TRBV19 | . | few | CASSIGWAGDDGYTF | TGTGCCAGTAGTATAGGTTGGGCAGGGGATGATGGCTACACCTTC
TRBJ1-1 | TRBV5-1 | . | once | CASSLGGRTEAFF | TGCGCCAGCAGCTTGGGAGGGAGGACTGAAGCTTTCTTT
TRBJ2-7 | TRBV7-8 | . | . | CASSITGPLEHEQYF | TGTGCCAGCAGCATAACAGGGCCCCTGGAGCACGAGCAGTACTTC
TRBJ1-2 | TRBV5-6 | . | . | CASSLFGPPANYGYTF | TGTGCCAGCAGCTTGTTTGGCCCGCCAGCTAACTATGGCTACACCTTC
TRBJ2-5 | TRBV5-1 | . | . | CASSLSSQETQYF | TGCGCCAGCAGCTTGAGTAGCCAAGAGACCCAGTACTTC
TRBJ1-2 | TRBV2 | . | . | CASTPGGHWGYTF | TGTGCCAGCACCCCCGGCGGACACTGGGGCTACACCTTC
TRBJ2-1 | TRBV5-1 | TRBD1 | . | CASSPKLQGGTNEQFF | TGCGCCAGCAGCCCCAAATTACAGGGGGGTACCAATGAGCAGTTCTTC
TRBJ2-1 | TRBV5-6 | TRBD1 | . | CASSLRTGFYNEQFF | TGTGCCAGCAGCTTGCGGACAGGCTTCTACAATGAGCAGTTCTTC
TRBJ1-6 | TRBV2 | . | . | CASSPPQRGVYSPLHF | TGTGCCAGCAGTCCACCCCAGCGGGGCGTTTATTCACCCCTCCACTTT
TRBJ2-2 | TRBV7-3 | . | . | CASSTAGASGELFF | TGTGCCAGCAGCACGGCAGGGGCGTCCGGGGAGCTGTTTTTT
TRBJ2-7 | TRBV10-3 | TRBD2 | . | CAISDSGLAGYEQYF | TGTGCCATCAGTGACTCGGGACTAGCGGGGTACGAGCAGTACTTC
TRBJ2-1 | TRBV2 | TRBD2 | . | CASSLGASGRSGFF | TGTGCCAGCAGTCTGGGTGCTAGCGGGAGGTCGGGGTTCTTC
TRBJ1-2 | TRBV29-1 | . | . | CSVEDRGLGYTF | TGCAGCGTTGAAGATAGGGGACTTGGCTACACCTTC
TRBJ2-2 | TRBV1 | . | . | CTSSQDDGRRNTGELFF | TGCACCAGCAGCCAAGACGACGGGAGGAGGAACACCGGGGAGCTGTTTTTT
TRBJ1-5 | TRBV12-5 | . | . | CASGLDSNQPQHF | TGTGCTAGTGGTTTGGACTCGAATCAGCCCCAGCATTTT
TRBJ2-3 | TRBV18 | . | once | CASSPVSEPTDTQYF | TGTGCCAGCTCACCAGTCAGCGAGCCGACAGATACGCAGTATTTT
TRBJ2-7 | TRBV7-2 | TRBD1 | . | CASSKDRDNYEQYF | TGTGCCAGCAGCAAGGACAGGGACAACTACGAGCAGTACTTC
TRBJ1-6 | TRBV27 | . | . | CASSLKGQGNNSPLHF | TGTGCCAGCAGTTTAAAGGGGCAGGGAAATAATTCACCCCTCCACTTT
TRBJ1-6 | TRBV10-3 | TRBD1 | once | CAISEVTGGNNSPLHF | TGTGCCATCAGTGAAGTGACAGGGGGGAATAATTCACCCCTCCACTTT
TRBJ1-3 | TRBV6-6 | . | once | CASLRGGQSGNTIYF | TGTGCCAGCCTCCGGGGGGGGCAATCTGGAAACACCATATATTTT
TRBJ2-1 | TRBV2 | . | . | CASSEYPENEQFF | TGTGCCAGCAGTGAGTATCCGGAGAATGAGCAGTTCTTC
TRBJ2-7 | TRBV30 | TRBD2 | . | CAWSLAGGGNYEQYF | TGTGCCTGGAGCCTGGCGGGCGGGGGGAACTACGAGCAGTACTTC
TRBJ1-3 | TRBV6-6 | . | . | CASSSPGNTIYF | TGTGCCAGCAGCTCCCCCGGAAACACCATATATTTT
TRBJ1-2 | TRBV7-2 | TRBD1 | . | CASSQDRGAGYTF | TGTGCCAGCAGCCAAGACAGGGGAGCTGGCTACACCTTC
TRBJ1-2 | TRBV12-3/TRBV12-4 | . | few | CASLHPAGGYTF | TGTGCCAGCCTCCACCCCGCCGGTGGCTACACCTTC
TRBJ2-6 | TRBV28 | . | . | CASSQPRDTGANVLTF | TGTGCCAGCAGTCAACCGCGGGATACTGGGGCCAACGTCCTGACTTTC
TRBJ2-3 | TRBV3-1/TRBV3-2 | TRBD2 | . | CASSQGTSGSGDTQYF | TGTGCCAGCAGCCAAGGGACTAGCGGGAGTGGAGATACGCAGTATTTT
TRBJ1-1 | TRBV5-8 | . | . | CASSLFQGGFHTEAFF | TGTGCCAGCAGCTTGTTCCAGGGAGGATTTCATACTGAAGCTTTCTTT
TRBJ1-3 | TRBV5-5 | TRBD1 | . | CASREDRGSNTLADTIYF | TGTGCCAGCAGGGAGGACAGGGGGTCCAACACTCTGGCGGACACCATATATTTT
TRBJ2-3 | TRBV6-2/TRBV6-3 | TRBD1 | . | CASSRGQGAILSGDTQYF | TGTGCCAGCAGTAGGGGACAGGGGGCGATTCTAAGTGGGGATACGCAGTATTTT
TRBJ2-7 | TRBV6-1 | TRBD1 | . | CASSEALTGGAPYEQYF | TGTGCCAGCAGTGAAGCGTTGACAGGGGGCGCCCCCTACGAGCAGTACTTC
TRBJ2-7 | TRBV7-8 | TRBD1 | few | CASSRPRDSPYEQYF | TGTGCCAGCAGCAGACCCCGGGACAGTCCCTACGAGCAGTACTTC
TRBJ1-1 | TRBV27 | . | . | CASSLSRQMNTEAFF | TGTGCCAGCAGTTTATCGAGGCAGATGAACACTGAAGCTTTCTTT
TRBJ2-1 | TRBV7-9 | TRBD2 | once | CASSLWGLAGVVSEQFF | TGTGCCAGCAGCTTGTGGGGGCTAGCGGGGGTTGTGAGTGAGCAGTTCTTC
TRBJ2-7 | TRBV27 | TRBD2 | . | CASSGHGLAGLRSYEQYF | TGTGCCAGCAGTGGTCATGGACTAGCGGGTCTCCGGAGCTACGAGCAGTACTTC
TRBJ2-7 | TRBV7-8 | . | . | CASSFTSNEQYF | TGTGCCAGCAGCTTTACTAGCAACGAGCAGTACTTC
TRBJ1-1 | TRBV5-1 | TRBD1 | . | CASSWTGTNTEAFF | TGCGCCAGCAGTTGGACAGGGACGAACACTGAAGCTTTCTTT
TRBJ1-2 | TRBV5-6 | . | . | CASSLEPAVTHYGYTF | TGTGCCAGCAGCTTGGAGCCCGCGGTAACTCACTATGGCTACACCTTC
TRBJ1-6 | TRBV18 | . | . | CASSTDRGGNSPLHF | TGTGCCAGCTCAACAGACAGAGGTGGGAATTCACCCCTCCACTTT
TRBJ2-3 | TRBV12-3/TRBV12-4 | . | once | CASSLEMLDTQYF | TGTGCCAGCAGTTTGGAGATGTTGGATACGCAGTATTTT
TRBJ2-5 | TRBV27 | . | . | CASSLSGTVETQYF | TGTGCCAGCAGTTTAAGCGGTACGGTAGAGACCCAGTACTTC
TRBJ2-1 | TRBV15 | TRBD2 | . | CATSLLSGGGDEQFF | TGTGCCACCTCCCTATTGAGCGGGGGGGGTGATGAGCAGTTCTTC
TRBJ2-6 | TRBV3-1/TRBV3-2 | . | . | CASSRRSGTSRSGANVLTF | TGTGCCAGCAGCCGGAGATCCGGGACATCCCGCTCTGGGGCCAACGTCCTGACTTTC
TRBJ1-1 | TRBV28 | . | . | CASSRGGNTEAFF | TGTGCCAGCAGTCGAGGGGGAAACACTGAAGCTTTCTTT
TRBJ2-4 | TRBV6-4 | TRBD1 | many | CASSVPGTGGRVVAKNIQYF | TGTGCCAGCAGTGTTCCGGGAACAGGGGGTAGGGTAGTGGCCAAAAACATTCAGTACTTC